This T cell receptor (beta chain) was identified during a study of blood T cell repertoires in COVID-19. Overall study: Researchers got acute and convalescent COVID-19 samples from the United States, Italy and Spain. T cells, B-cell-depleted T cells, or PBMCs supplied cDNA or gDNA.

Generated by immunoSEQ multiplex PCR, the TCRdb table keeps only in-frame clones and is missing some. The repertoire holds more than 100,000 clones, with roughly 88% as singletons. Trimming shortened V by 7 bases and J by 4 bases, and 13 bases separated the two germline ends. The CDR3 contains 14 residues. The germline CDR1 and CDR2 sequences are MDHEN and SYDVKM. The TCR comes from a man between 65 and 85 years old with active COVID-19. The material sequenced was peripheral blood. The chain joins TRBV28 to TRBJ2-2; D possibly corresponds to TRBD1 (6 bases). The CDR3 loop is CASTIRGITGELFF. CDR3 coding DNA: TGTGCCAGCACCATAAGGGGGATCACCGGGGAGCTGTTTTTT. The full variable domain, rest sourced from reference TRBV28 and TRBJ2-2, is DVKVTQSSRYLVKRTGEKVFLECVQDMDHENMFWYRQDPGLGLRLIYFSYDVKMKEKGDIPEGYSVSREKKERFSLILESASTNQTSMYLCASTIRGITGELFFGEGSRLTVL.